A selection of T cell receptor beta chains follows, all from one sample in a study of spatial heterogeneity in lung cancer. TCRdb analysed the 5' RACE reads with MiXCR anew, one entry per CDR3 protein. The sample lists 50,000 to 65,000 distinct CDR3 sequences; under 7.5% were seen once. The material was PBMCs, obtained at surgery. Every receptor here comes from a female donor with early-stage non-small cell lung cancer. CDR3s include the opening cysteine and the closing phenylalanine or tryptophan. Each record gives: clone size, D gene, J gene, V gene, CDR3 protein, CDR3 DNA. The D gene is left open where the match is weak. Rows may omit the clone size; those that give it use once, few, many or a size class.

many | - | TRBJ1-4 | TRBV28 | CASSPSLNEKLFF | TGTGCCAGCAGTCCTTCGTTGAATGAAAAACTGTTTTTT
- | - | TRBJ2-3 | TRBV9 | CASSAEGNTDTQYF | TGTGCCAGCAGCGCAGAAGGTAACACAGATACGCAGTATTTT
many | - | TRBJ2-7 | TRBV28 | CASSSTGRSEQYF | TGTGCCAGCAGCTCGACGGGGAGAAGCGAGCAGTACTTC
many | TRBD2 | TRBJ2-1 | TRBV19 | CASSTSGRPARQFF | TGTGCCAGTAGCACTAGCGGCCGACCGGCGCGACAGTTCTTC
many | - | TRBJ2-5 | TRBV5-1 | CASSSIPEVRSETQYF | TGCGCCAGCAGCTCCATTCCGGAGGTGCGGAGCGAGACCCAGTACTTC
many | TRBD1 | TRBJ1-2 | TRBV20-1 | CSARDSGQEYGYTF | TGCAGTGCTAGAGATAGTGGACAGGAATATGGCTACACCTTC
- | - | TRBJ2-1 | TRBV2 | CASRANSGSYNEQFF | TGTGCCAGCAGAGCGAACTCCGGCTCCTACAATGAGCAGTTCTTC
few | - | TRBJ2-2 | TRBV4-2 | CASSPTKTWGTGELFF | TGTGCCAGCAGCCCAACCAAGACGTGGGGAACCGGGGAGCTGTTTTTT
many | - | TRBJ2-7 | TRBV6-6 | CASSLGVGEQYF | TGTGCCAGCAGTTTAGGGGTTGGGGAGCAGTACTTC
few | - | TRBJ2-7 | TRBV10-3 | CAISEADYEQYF | TGTGCCATCAGTGAGGCCGATTACGAGCAGTACTTC
many | - | TRBJ2-5 | TRBV7-7 | CASSTSASSGTPRAPQYF | TGTGCCAGCAGCACCAGCGCCTCGTCGGGGACCCCAAGAGCTCCCCAGTACTTC
many | - | TRBJ2-5 | TRBV4-2 | CASSQDGAGETQYF | TGTGCCAGCAGCCAAGATGGGGCCGGGGAGACCCAGTACTTC
- | - | TRBJ2-3 | TRBV9 | CASSLRQTSTDTQYF | TGTGCCAGCAGCTTACGACAGACTAGCACAGATACGCAGTATTTT
- | - | TRBJ1-2 | TRBV29-1 | CSVDPPSPGGYTF | TGCAGCGTTGACCCTCCGTCCCCTGGGGGCTACACCTTC
many | - | TRBJ2-6 | TRBV7-9 | CASSTTRTGRAPGANVLTF | TGTGCCAGCAGTACGACCCGGACAGGGAGGGCCCCTGGGGCCAACGTCCTGACTTTC
many | TRBD2 | TRBJ2-1 | TRBV19 | CASSIKLLAGDRNEQFF | TGTGCCAGTAGTATAAAACTACTAGCGGGGGATAGGAATGAGCAGTTCTTC
few | - | TRBJ1-2 | TRBV5-4 | CASSLRGYDGYTF | TGTGCCAGCAGCTTGAGAGGGTACGATGGCTACACCTTC
many | TRBD1 | TRBJ2-7 | TRBV11-1 | CASSLRIGQGNEQYF | TGTGCCAGCAGCTTAAGAATAGGACAGGGCAACGAGCAGTACTTC
many | - | TRBJ1-2 | TRBV2 | CASSRTDYGYTF | TGTGCCAGCAGCAGGACAGACTATGGCTACACCTTC
many | TRBD2 | TRBJ2-1 | TRBV12-3/TRBV12-4 | CASSFRRGGPNEQFF | TGTGCCAGCAGTTTTCGTCGCGGGGGACCGAATGAGCAGTTCTTC
many | - | TRBJ1-2 | TRBV29-1 | CSVEATDYGYTF | TGCAGCGTTGAGGCGACAGACTATGGCTACACCTTC
many | - | TRBJ2-1 | TRBV7-2 | CASSFEYYNEQFF | TGTGCCAGCAGCTTTGAGTACTACAATGAGCAGTTCTTC
- | - | TRBJ2-2 | TRBV6-6 | CASSHERNTGELFF | TGTGCCAGCAGTCACGAACGGAACACCGGGGAGCTGTTTTTT
many | - | TRBJ1-3 | TRBV4-2 | CASSEYGNPGNTIYF | TGTGCCAGCAGCGAATACGGGAATCCTGGAAACACCATATATTTT
few | - | TRBJ1-2 | TRBV5-5 | CASSDTGIYGYTF | TGTGCCAGCAGTGATACAGGGATCTATGGCTACACCTTC
- | - | TRBJ2-7 | TRBV28 | CASSPPSTNEQYF | TGTGCCAGCAGCCCCCCCTCGACTAACGAGCAGTACTTC
many | - | TRBJ1-1 | TRBV15 | CATSRVRNTEAFF | TGTGCCACCAGCAGAGTAAGAAACACTGAAGCTTTCTTT
many | - | TRBJ2-2 | TRBV7-2 | CASSSQGTGELFF | TGTGCCAGCAGCTCTCAGGGCACCGGGGAGCTGTTTTTT
many | TRBD1 | TRBJ1-6 | TRBV30 | CAWSGTAVLVSPLHF | TGTGCCTGGTCGGGGACAGCGGTTCTCGTTTCACCCCTCCACTTT
many | - | TRBJ2-5 | TRBV7-2 | CASSFLGNKETQYF | TGTGCCAGCAGCTTTTTAGGGAACAAAGAGACCCAGTACTTC
many | - | TRBJ1-1 | TRBV28 | CASSRGSTGNTEAFF | TGTGCCAGCAGTAGGGGATCAACAGGGAACACTGAAGCTTTCTTT
- | - | TRBJ2-1 | TRBV20-1 | CSAGLHSYNEQFF | TGCAGTGCCGGACTCCACTCCTACAATGAGCAGTTCTTC
many | - | TRBJ2-7 | TRBV12-3/TRBV12-4 | CASSLGGTGVYF | TGTGCCAGCAGTTTAGGGGGCACCGGGGTGTACTTC
few | TRBD2 | TRBJ2-1 | TRBV29-1 | CSVDEAGDSYNEQFF | TGCAGCGTTGACGAGGCGGGGGACTCCTACAATGAGCAGTTCTTC
few | TRBD1 | TRBJ2-6 | TRBV11-2 | CASSFGQGIANVLTF | TGTGCCAGCAGCTTCGGACAGGGGATAGCCAACGTCCTGACTTTC
- | - | TRBJ2-2 | TRBV6-1 | CASSRSDLRELFF | TGTGCCAGCAGTCGTTCGGATTTGAGGGAGCTGTTTTTT
many | TRBD1 | TRBJ2-2 | TRBV2 | CASKGQLNTGELFF | TGTGCCAGCAAGGGACAGTTGAACACCGGGGAGCTGTTTTTT
many | - | TRBJ2-5 | TRBV29-1 | CSTQLWGTAGGETQYF | TGCAGCACACAACTCTGGGGAACCGCAGGAGGAGAGACCCAGTACTTC
few | - | TRBJ2-5 | TRBV3-1 | CASITRGAQETQYF | TGTGCCAGCATCACTCGGGGGGCCCAAGAGACCCAGTACTTC
few | TRBD2 | TRBJ2-7 | TRBV10-3 | CAIGREGAMNEQYF | TGTGCCATCGGGAGGGAAGGGGCGATGAACGAGCAGTACTTC
many | TRBD2 | TRBJ2-3 | TRBV13 | CASSQSGGAGDTQYF | TGTGCCAGCAGCCAGAGCGGGGGGGCCGGAGATACGCAGTATTTT
many | - | TRBJ2-7 | TRBV28 | CASSSSHEQYF | TGTGCCAGCAGTTCATCACACGAGCAGTACTTC
many | TRBD2 | TRBJ2-1 | TRBV5-4 | CASSPSGGPYNEQFF | TGTGCCAGCAGCCCTAGCGGGGGACCCTACAATGAGCAGTTCTTC
many | - | TRBJ2-7 | TRBV6-2/TRBV6-3 | CASRSVGSYEQYF | TGTGCCAGCAGGTCAGTGGGTTCCTACGAGCAGTACTTC
- | - | TRBJ1-5 | TRBV29-1 | CSVGEANNQPQHF | TGCAGCGTTGGCGAGGCTAACAATCAGCCCCAGCATTTT
- | TRBD1 | TRBJ2-1 | TRBV11-2 | CASSLTGDPEQFF | TGTGCCAGCAGCTTGACAGGGGACCCCGAGCAGTTCTTC
many | - | TRBJ2-5 | TRBV3-1 | CASSQVLGFQETQYF | TGTGCCAGCAGCCAAGTACTAGGGTTCCAAGAGACCCAGTACTTC
many | TRBD1 | TRBJ1-2 | TRBV28 | CASSSPGQNNYGYTF | TGTGCCAGCAGTTCTCCGGGACAGAACAACTATGGCTACACCTTC
many | - | TRBJ2-2 | TRBV4-2 | CASSQDSADTGELFF | TGTGCCAGCAGCCAAGATTCGGCGGATACCGGGGAGCTGTTTTTT
many | - | TRBJ2-3 | TRBV11-2 | CASSLVSGSTDTQYF | TGTGCCAGCAGCTTAGTTTCGGGTAGCACAGATACGCAGTATTTT
many | TRBD2 | TRBJ2-5 | TRBV20-1 | CSARITSGRETQYF | TGCAGTGCTAGAATAACTAGCGGGCGAGAGACCCAGTACTTC
- | - | TRBJ1-1 | TRBV10-3 | CVISAPGPEAFF | TGTGTCATCAGTGCCCCCGGACCTGAAGCTTTCTTT
many | TRBD1 | TRBJ2-6 | TRBV5-4 | CASSYPGTGSYSGANVLTF | TGTGCCAGCAGCTACCCCGGGACAGGGTCGTACTCTGGGGCCAACGTCCTGACTTTC
- | - | TRBJ2-3 | TRBV5-1 | CASSLATGRTDTQYF | TGCGCCAGCAGCTTGGCCACGGGGCGCACAGATACGCAGTATTTT
many | - | TRBJ1-1 | TRBV12-5 | CASGLVGGVTEAFF | TGTGCTAGTGGTTTGGTAGGGGGAGTAACTGAAGCTTTCTTT
many | - | TRBJ2-1 | TRBV11-1 | CASSLGGEQFF | TGTGCCAGCAGCTTAGGCGGCGAGCAGTTCTTC
few | - | TRBJ1-2 | TRBV6-2/TRBV6-3 | CASSNTWGYTF | TGTGCCAGCAGCAATACCTGGGGCTACACCTTC